Below, 4 T cell receptor beta chains from the same sample are listed, as sequenced in a study of PD-1 blockade in classical Hodgkin lymphoma. Some clones are missing from TCRdb's copy, which holds only in-frame ones; the method was immunoSEQ multiplex PCR. This sample yields about 8,000 clones, of which about 84% are seen a single time; roughly 46% belongs to the top ten. Time point given: cycle 4 day 1 (C4D1), after more than five weeks of nivolumab. All patients experienced relapse after autologous stem cell transplantation, and brentuximab vedotin exposure was variable. Source: peripheral blood mononuclear cells (PBMCs), taken before the fourth cycle of nivolumab. Every receptor here comes from a human donor with classical Hodgkin lymphoma.

The sample holds a few counts of this clone. V usage is TRBV6-5 and J usage is TRBJ2-2; D gene unclear. Trimming stripped 8 bases from V and 3 bases from J, with 4 bases between. The CDR3 spans 11 residues. Germline CDR1 MNHEY, CDR2 SVGAGI. The CDR3 spells CASRDTGELFF. CDR3 nucleotide sequence: TGTGCCAGCCGGGACACCGGGGAGCTGTTTTTT.

The gene calls are TRBV27 and TRBJ2-1; possible D gene TRBD1, 6 bases. Between the trimmed V and J ends, which lost 6 bases and 4 bases, there was a span of 16 bases. Germline V lookup: CDR1 MNHEY, CDR2 SMNVEV (reference sequence). The CDR3 loop spans 15 amino acids. CDR3 in DNA: TGTGCCAGCAGGGTAGATGGACAGTTGTACAATGAGCAGTTCTTC. Its translation is CASRVDGQLYNEQFF.

J is TRBJ2-6 and V is TRBV28; D ambiguous. V lost 5 bases to trimming and J lost 0 bases, with 8 bases between them. This CDR3 is built from 15 residues. Germline assignment: CDR1 MDHEN and CDR2 SYDVKM. CDR3 residues: CASSKGSSGANVLTF. The DNA of the CDR3 is TGTGCCAGCAGTAAAGGGTCCTCTGGGGCCAACGTCCTGACTTTC.

V usage is TRBV7-8 and J usage is TRBJ2-5; 12 bases agree with TRBD2. The CDR3 has 16 amino acids. The V and J ends lost 4 bases and 5 bases, in that order; junction bases with no gene match: 8. Germline values: CDR1 SGHVS, CDR2 FQNEAQ. In DNA form, the CDR3 reads TGTGCCAGCAGCTCCCTAGCGGGAGGGCCTCGGGAGACCCAGTACTTC. It translates to CASSSLAGGPRETQYF.